This T cell receptor beta chain is from a study of beta chain features in type 1 diabetes (dated by TCRdb to 2016 to 2019). In the study overall: Mean age, gender distribution, total cell number and subset yield were not different between patients and healthy donors. A total of 100 million to 110 million sorted cells were examined across all samples, and a strong correlation was observed between cell number per subset and RNA yield. The study compared TCRB repertoires of sorted circulating CD4+ T cell subsets between recently diagnosed type 1 diabetes patients and matched healthy donors. Regulatory and stem cell-like memory subsets were obtained from only 8 patients and roughly 8 healthy donors, while naive and central memory subsets were obtained from all 30 or so donors.

The High Capacity cDNA Reverse Transcription Kit was used to reverse transcribe all of the isolated RNA, meaning that expressed TCRB transcripts were what got sequenced. Deep immunoSEQ sequencing was applied to naive, central memory and regulatory T cell samples, giving an average of roughly 3.5 million total reads per sample. Sorted cells were lysed in RLT buffer, and RNA was extracted using DNase-treated RNeasy Micro or Mini kits according to cell number. To prevent cross-contamination, each cell subset was processed individually, whereas patient and healthy donor samples were processed jointly. The immunoSEQ multiplex PCR was used to amplify TCRB sequences from cDNA, yielding 87-bp fragments that span the CDR3 region. Sequencing of the amplicons was performed on the Illumina HiSeq platform. On the study's bioinformatics: PCR bias was computationally corrected using synthetic template baselines, reads within Hamming distance 2 were collapsed, and singletons that could not be merged were discarded. Reads were aligned against IMGT so that V, D and J genes, CDR3 length and insertions or deletions at six rearrangement sites could be assigned. Clonotype counts were normalized to sorted cell number within each subset before computing true diversity and Gini coefficients with the tcR R package. The overlap coefficient, calculated on TCRB nucleotide sequences, was used to quantify repertoire sharing. Out-of-frame TCRB sequences from naive cells were analyzed to stand in for the pre-selection repertoire. Entries here come from immuneACCESS through TCRdb and include only in-frame sequences with V and J called. Some clones fail to appear in such tables; in the studies checked, an unresolved V gene covers under half of the shortfall, and the cause of the remainder is unknown. The DNA gave D and trimming, while V, J and clone size come from that table. This sample has 300,000 to 400,000 clones in its table, and less than 15% of those were observed once. The top ten clonotypes cover nearly 0.015% of the sample.

At the junction V is shortened by 7 bases and J by 0 bases, with 11 bases in between. The CDR3 runs 13 residues from the cysteine to the phenylalanine. The DNA shown is the 39-base CDR3, in frame from base 1. The germline V gene provides CDR1 SQVTM and CDR2 ANQGSEA. A word on this clone: Its antigen specificity is not known. No much larger clone exists at a distance of one base, and base qualities are not known.

What the work shows at the level of the full study, not this receptor alone: At VDJ recombination sites, patients with type 1 diabetes made fewer insertions and deleted more nucleotides, a pattern implying thymic rearrangement abnormalities. Naive, central memory and regulatory TCRB repertoires appeared to be more similar among patients than among healthy donors. HLA sub-analyses involved small numbers of individuals, so any influence of HLA type on TCRB rearrangement remained unresolved. Because cDNA was sequenced instead of genomic DNA, highly expressing activated cells could be over-represented, though the groups showed no difference in activation or CD3 levels. In all four CD4+ subsets, TCRB CDR3 length was moderately but significantly shorter in type 1 diabetes patients. PCR might favor shorter templates, but patient and control samples were amplified and corrected together, so any skew would affect both groups equally.

A single peripheral blood draw of about 116 mL on average was collected from each donor into heparinised tubes. Naive, central memory, regulatory and stem cell-like memory CD4+ T cells were sorted on a BD FACSAria II using a panel including CD45RO, CCR7, CD25, CD127, CD95 and CD27. All sorted populations exceeded 98% purity. PBMCs were separated immediately by Lymphoprep density gradient centrifugation and were stained directly, without being cultured. So that batch effects would be minimized, each experiment stained and sorted samples in pairs, pairing one healthy donor with one patient. The sequenced sample was naive CD4+ T cells from blood. This specimen's cell subset or site label, per the study, means: true naive CD4+ T cells. The sequence links TRBV29-1 to TRBJ2-3; matching of 6 bases hints at TRBD2 as the D gene. The receptor's source is a woman between 18 and 29 years old with type 1 diabetes. CDR3 sequence: CSASGTSTDTQYF. The DNA sequence follows: TGCAGCGCATCCGGGACTAGCACAGATACGCAGTATTTT.